The rows below give T cell receptor beta chains drawn from one sample of a study of T cells in Graves' hyperthyroidism and ophthalmopathy. TCRdb redid the calling of the multiplex PCR reads with MiXCR, one entry per CDR3 protein. The sample lists about 380,000 distinct CDR3 sequences, 13% occurring once. The sample consisted of blood. These receptors originate from a man aged 30 to 45 with Graves' hyperthyroidism that later progressed to Graves' ophthalmopathy. Both conserved end residues are part of each CDR3. The D gene is left open where the match is weak. Size tells how often a clone was seen (once, few, many) or the class of an expanded clone, and some rows leave it out.

>.|many|TRBJ1-5|TRBV19|16
TGTGCCAGTATGGACAGACAGGATTCTAGCAATCAGCCCCAGCATTTT
CASMDRQDSSNQPQHF
>TRBD1|.|TRBJ2-2|TRBV27|16
TGTGCCAGCAGTTCAGCTAGACAGGGGAACACCGGGGAGCTGTTTTTT
CASSSARQGNTGELFF
>.|many|TRBJ2-3|TRBV6-1|16
TGTGCCAGCAGGGTCGGCCTGGCGGGTCCCACAGATACGCAGTATTTT
CASRVGLAGPTDTQYF
>.|.|TRBJ1-4|TRBV2|11
TGTGCCAGCAACGAAGCCGGGAAACTGTTTTTT
CASNEAGKLFF
>TRBD1|few|TRBJ1-2|TRBV9|15
TGTGCCAGCAGCGACCCACTCCGACAGGGAGGGGGCTACACCTTC
CASSDPLRQGGGYTF
>TRBD1|.|TRBJ2-7|TRBV28|13
TGTGCCAGCAACCGGGACAGGCGCTACGAGCAGTACTTC
CASNRDRRYEQYF
>.|few|TRBJ1-5|TRBV20-1|14
TGCAGTGCTCCTACATTTTTCAGCAATCAGCCCCAGCATTTT
CSAPTFFSNQPQHF
>.|.|TRBJ2-4|TRBV28|15
TGTGCCAGCAGCCGTTATGCGGGCAGGGAGGACATTCAGTACTTC
CASSRYAGREDIQYF
>.|.|TRBJ2-6|TRBV6-1|15
TGTGCCAGCAGTGAGAGGGAAGCTGGGGCCAACGTCCTGACTTTC
CASSEREAGANVLTF
>.|many|TRBJ1-2|TRBV5-6|12
TGTGCCAGCAGCTCGCCGTCTCATGGCTACACCTTC
CASSSPSHGYTF
>.|many|TRBJ2-2|TRBV18|16
TGTGCCAGCTCATCAACGTTACAGTCGAACACCGGGGAGCTGTTTTTT
CASSSTLQSNTGELFF
>.|many|TRBJ2-7|TRBV12-3/TRBV12-4|11
TGTGCCAGCAGTCTTTACAGGGAGCAGTACTTC
CASSLYREQYF
>TRBD2|many|TRBJ2-7|TRBV7-9|16
TGTGCCAGCAGCTTATTCCCGGGACTAGCGGCCTACGAGCAGTACTTC
CASSLFPGLAAYEQYF
>TRBD1|.|TRBJ1-6|TRBV27|14
TGTGCCAGCAGTGCCGGGACAGGGCTATCACCCCTCCACTTT
CASSAGTGLSPLHF
>.|many|TRBJ1-1|TRBV9|13
TGTGCCAGCAGCGGTGCTCCGGACACTGAAGCTTTCTTT
CASSGAPDTEAFF
>TRBD1|many|TRBJ1-1|TRBV19|17
TGTGCCAGTAGTTTTCGTTGGACAGGGGGAACGAACACTGAAGCTTTCTTT
CASSFRWTGGTNTEAFF
>TRBD2|.|TRBJ2-2|TRBV28|14
TGTGCCAGCAGTTTACCTAGCGGTACCGGGGAGCTGTTTTTT
CASSLPSGTGELFF
>.|many|TRBJ2-1|TRBV7-9|13
TGTGCCAGCGGTAGGAGAGGGGTGAGTGAGCAGTTCTTC
CASGRRGVSEQFF
>TRBD2|few|TRBJ2-1|TRBV20-1|12
TGCAGTGCTAGAAGGACTAGAAATGAGCAGTTCTTC
CSARRTRNEQFF
>.|many|TRBJ1-1|TRBV7-8|14
TGTGCCAGCAGCCTGGGGTTGTATAACACTGAAGCTTTCTTT
CASSLGLYNTEAFF
>.|.|TRBJ2-1|TRBV3-1|13
TGTGCCAGCAGCCAGTCCTCGGGGAATGAGCAGTTCTTC
CASSQSSGNEQFF
>.|many|TRBJ2-5|TRBV11-3|12
TGTGCCAGCAGCCTTCCAACAGAGACCCAGTACTTC
CASSLPTETQYF
>.|.|TRBJ2-7|TRBV9|10
TGTGCCAGCGGGGGAAACGAGCAGTACTTC
CASGGNEQYF
>.|many|TRBJ1-1|TRBV18|12
TGTGCCAGCTCACCAGGGCAAGCAGTTGCTTTCTTT
CASSPGQAVAFF
>.|.|TRBJ1-5|TRBV28|17
TGTGCCAGCAGCCTAGCCCCCACAGGGATGAGCAATCAGCCCCAGCATTTT
CASSLAPTGMSNQPQHF
>.|many|TRBJ2-5|TRBV6-5|13
TGTGCCAGCAGTTACTTCCTACAAGAGACCCAGTACTTC
CASSYFLQETQYF
>TRBD2|few|TRBJ2-2|TRBV18|18
TGTGCCAGCTCACCACGACTAGCGGGGGATCTCGACACCGGGGAGCTGTTTTTT
CASSPRLAGDLDTGELFF
>.|.|TRBJ2-7|TRBV25-1|14
TGTGCCAGCAGTGAAGGTTTGGCAGGTGAGGAGCAGTACTTC
CASSEGLAGEEQYF
>.|many|TRBJ1-1|TRBV28|12
TGTGCCAGCAGTCACCCGGCCAGTGAAGCTTTCTTT
CASSHPASEAFF
>.|many|TRBJ2-5|TRBV4-1|11
TGCGCCAGCAGCCACGTAGAGACCCAGTACTTC
CASSHVETQYF
>TRBD2|.|TRBJ2-1|TRBV5-1|15
TGCGCCAGCAGCTCCGGACTAGCGGTTTACAATGAGCAGTTCTTC
CASSSGLAVYNEQFF
>.|.|TRBJ1-5|TRBV30|14
TGTGCCTGGAGTCTCGACAGGTTCTATCAGCCCCAGCATTTT
CAWSLDRFYQPQHF
>TRBD1|many|TRBJ1-2|TRBV3-1|17
TGTGCCAGCAGCCAAGATCTGGGACAGGGCGCAGACTATGGCTACACCTTC
CASSQDLGQGADYGYTF
>.|.|TRBJ2-7|TRBV24-1|17
TGTGCCACCAGTGATTTGTTACAGGGCCGAGGGTCCTACGAGCAGTACTTC
CATSDLLQGRGSYEQYF
>.|many|TRBJ2-3|TRBV27|16
TGTGCCAGCAGTCTGTCAGGGGTGTTAAGCACAGATACGCAGTATTTT
CASSLSGVLSTDTQYF
>TRBD1|.|TRBJ2-7|TRBV4-1|16
TGCGCCAGCAGCCAAGGGAAGCGGGACAGGGACCGCGAGCAGTACTTC
CASSQGKRDRDREQYF
>.|few|TRBJ2-1|TRBV24-1|14
TGTGCCACCAGTTCAGACAGCTCCTACAATGAGCAGTTCTTC
CATSSDSSYNEQFF
>TRBD1|many|TRBJ2-3|TRBV6-5|18
TGTGCCAGCAGTTACCCGGACAGGGGGACAGGAAGCACAGATACGCAGTATTTT
CASSYPDRGTGSTDTQYF
>TRBD1|few|TRBJ1-6|TRBV30|14
TGTGCCTGGAGTTCCGGGACAGCAAATTCACCCCCCCACTTT
CAWSSGTANSPPHF
>.|many|TRBJ1-4|TRBV3-1|14
TGTGCCAGCAGCCAGGACGTCGATAATGAAAAACTGTTTTTT
CASSQDVDNEKLFF
>TRBD1|.|TRBJ1-6|TRBV2|15
TGTGCCAGCAGTCGTGGACAGGGTAAAAATTCACCCCTCCACTTT
CASSRGQGKNSPLHF
>.|few|TRBJ2-3|TRBV9|15
TGTGCCAGCAGTTCTTCCCCTAGAGGCACAGATACGCAGTATTTT
CASSSSPRGTDTQYF
>.|many|TRBJ2-1|TRBV2|13
TGTGCCAGCAGATGGGATAGCTACAATGAGCAGTTCTTC
CASRWDSYNEQFF
>TRBD1|.|TRBJ1-5|TRBV19|14
TGTGCCACCTGGACAGGGGGCGTCAATCAGCCCCAGCATTTT
CATWTGGVNQPQHF
>.|many|TRBJ2-7|TRBV3-1|12
TGTGCCAGCAGCCAAGATCTCAACGAGCAGTACTTC
CASSQDLNEQYF
>TRBD1|many|TRBJ2-2|TRBV6-5|16
TGTGCCAGCAGTTACTCAGGGGGCGCGAACACCGGGGAGCTGTTTTTT
CASSYSGGANTGELFF